This T cell receptor beta chain was sequenced for a study of neurological immune-mediated disorders. In its sample, this clonotype was seen many times. Germline-derived CDR1 and CDR2 are MNHEY and SVGEGT. The CDR3 spans 15 residues. Unmatched junction bases numbered 3, after V lost 6 bases and J lost 0 bases. Via MiXCR, TCRdb re-called the 5' RACE reads, giving one row per CDR3 protein. The table includes more than 30,000 distinct CDR3 sequences, approximately 4.3% detected once. The rearrangement uses TRBV6-2 or TRBV6-3 and TRBJ1-1, with 11 bases lining up with TRBD1. The receptor's source is a man between 18 and 29 years old in good health. The sample taken for sequencing was PBMCs. For the CDR3, the DNA is TGTGCCAGCAGGGACAGGGGGCTGTTGAACACTGAAGCTTTCTTT. Translation gives CASRDRGLLNTEAFF.